The rows below give T cell receptor beta chains drawn from one sample of a study of blood T cell repertoires in COVID-19. Repertoires were generated with immunoSEQ multiplex PCR, while TCRdb's copy carries only in-frame clones and drops some. The table lists roughly 59,000 clones, less than 85% of them singletons. The sample consisted of peripheral blood. The receptor set was obtained from a human donor in a cohort sampled during active COVID-19. Both conserved end residues are part of each CDR3. D genes are given only for firm matches. Size is omitted from some rows. Given values are once, few, many or a class for expanded clones.

clone_size j_call d_call v_call cdr3_nt cdr3_aa
few TRBJ2-7 TRBD2 TRBV5-1 TGCGCCAGCAGCCCAAGGACTAGCGGGAGGGGGAGGGTATTCTACGAGCAGTACTTC CASSPRTSGRGRVFYEQYF
NA TRBJ2-1 TRBD2 TRBV29-1 TGCAGCGTCTCCATAGCGGGAGGACCGTTGAATGAGCAGTTCTTC CSVSIAGGPLNEQFF
NA TRBJ1-6 TRBD1 TRBV9 TGTGCCAGCAGCGTAGACAGGGGTGTTAATTCACCCCTCCACTTT CASSVDRGVNSPLHF
NA TRBJ2-1 TRBD1 TRBV29-1 TGCAGCGACACTAGGAACAGGGGGCGTGAGCAGTTCTTC CSDTRNRGREQFF
NA TRBJ2-7 TRBD2 TRBV27 TGTGCCAGCAGAAAAATAGCGGGATGGGGGTCTGTGGAGCAGTACTTC CASRKIAGWGSVEQYF
once TRBJ2-7 NA TRBV7-6 TGTGCCAGCAGCTTAAAGAGGGGAGGACAGGCACAGTACTTC CASSLKRGGQAQYF
once TRBJ1-4 TRBD1 TRBV11-1 TGTGCCAGCAGCCCGGACAGGGCAGATGAAAAACTGTTTTTT CASSPDRADEKLFF
NA TRBJ2-1 NA TRBV5-6 TGTGCCAGCAGCTTGGACGGTTCAGCGGTCCTCAATGAGCAGTTCTTC CASSLDGSAVLNEQFF
NA TRBJ1-2 NA TRBV30 TGTGCCTGGAGTGTACGAGAAAACTATGGCTACACCTTC CAWSVRENYGYTF
few TRBJ1-2 NA TRBV28 TGTGCCAGTATTAGAGCAGGCGTCACGGGGTATGGCTACACCTTC CASIRAGVTGYGYTF
NA TRBJ2-1 NA TRBV20-1 TGCAGTGCTAGCAACAAGAATGAGCAGTTCTTC CSASNKNEQFF
NA TRBJ2-3 NA TRBV5-1 TGCGCCAGCAGCTCTCAGGCCCTTAGCACAGATACGCAGTATTTT CASSSQALSTDTQYF
NA TRBJ2-5 NA TRBV6-1 TGTGCCAGCAGTGAAGCGGGAGCTCGGGAGACCCAGTACTTC CASSEAGARETQYF
NA TRBJ2-5 NA TRBV2 TGTGCCAGCAGTGAAGCGACAGGGAGGAAGACCCAGTACTTC CASSEATGRKTQYF
NA TRBJ2-1 NA TRBV7-3 TGTGCCAGCAGCCCTGGAGGACTTCAGCAGTTCTTC CASSPGGLQQFF
NA TRBJ2-3 NA TRBV23-1 TGCGCCAGCAGTCAATCGGGGCAGTTGGGAGATACGCAGTATTTT CASSQSGQLGDTQYF
NA TRBJ1-1 TRBD1 TRBV19 TGTGCCAGTAGTTTCCGGGACAGGCGAAAGAACACTGAAGCTTTCTTT CASSFRDRRKNTEAFF
NA TRBJ1-4 NA TRBV7-2 TGTGCCAGCAGCTTTAACGGGGAAAAACTGTTTTTT CASSFNGEKLFF
NA TRBJ2-5 NA TRBV2 TGTGCCAGCACCCGAGGGGGTGGTGGGGAGACCCAGTACTTC CASTRGGGGETQYF
once TRBJ2-7 NA TRBV7-9 TGTGCCAGCAGCAAGTCGGGTCTAGCGACCTCCTACGAGCAGTACTTC CASSKSGLATSYEQYF
NA TRBJ1-1 NA TRBV18 TGTGCCAGCTCACCAGAGGCAGGGACAACTTTCTTT CASSPEAGTTFF
NA TRBJ2-3 TRBD2 TRBV10-2 TGCGCCAGCAAAGGTAGCGGGCCCGATACGCAGTATTTT CASKGSGPDTQYF